The clone carrying this T cell receptor (beta chain) was seen only a few times. The ends were cut back, 1 base at V and 3 bases at J, with 13 bases in the middle. The CDR3 totals 15 residues. Germline V lookup: CDR1 DFQATT, CDR2 SNEGSKA (reference sequence). This specimen belongs to a study of T-cell memory formation after mild COVID-19. TCRdb ran MiXCR on the 5' RACE reads and lists one entry per CDR3 protein. The sample lists 400,000 to 550,000 distinct CDR3 sequences, more than 20% occurring once. Sequencing was carried out using PBMCs or a T cell subset sorted from them (not recorded which). The clonotype originates from an adult woman who had mild COVID-19 (a few samples of this study predate the infection). Cell type and time point are not known. The chain uses TRBV20-1 and TRBJ2-1; the D gene is possibly TRBD2 (5 bases). CDR3 sequence (DNA): TGCAGTGCTAGAGGGTCCCGACTACACTACAATGAGCAGTTCTTC. It specifies CSARGSRLHYNEQFF.